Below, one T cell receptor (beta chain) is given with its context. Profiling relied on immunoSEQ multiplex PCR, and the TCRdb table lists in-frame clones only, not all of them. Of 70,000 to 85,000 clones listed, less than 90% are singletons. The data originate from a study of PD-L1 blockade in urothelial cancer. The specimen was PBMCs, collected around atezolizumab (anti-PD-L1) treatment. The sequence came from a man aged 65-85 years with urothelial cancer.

The CDR3 here is CASIPGQGASNYGYTF. The CDR3 region has the DNA TGTGCCAGCATTCCGGGACAGGGGGCGTCGAACTATGGCTACACCTTC. J is TRBJ1-2 and V is TRBV28; 12 bases match TRBD1. V shed 7 bases, J shed 2 bases, and the junction held 8 bases outside the gene matches. CDR1 and CDR2 (germline): MDHEN, SYDVKM. The CDR3 runs 16 residues.